The 23 T cell receptor beta chains below all came from one sample that was sequenced in a study of cytotoxic CD8 clonotypes in ibrutinib-treated CLL. The data were produced by immunoSEQ multiplex PCR, yet TCRdb's version contains in-frame clones alone and is incomplete. Among about 200,000 clones listed, about two thirds were seen once. Specimen: PBMCs, collected after 24 months of ibrutinib treatment. These receptors all come from a human donor with chronic lymphocytic leukemia.

The gene calls are TRBV7-3 and TRBJ2-3; the match to TRBD2 covers 12 bases. This CDR3 spans 14 amino acids. With V trimmed by 3 bases and J by 6 bases, 1 base remained unmatched. Germline V gene data show CDR1 as SGHTA and CDR2 as FQGTGA. CDR3 bases: TGTGCCAGCAGCTTTGGGACTAGCGGGGATACGCAGTATTTT. Protein product: CASSFGTSGDTQYF.

The CDR3 sequence: CASPGGATNEKLFF. In nucleotides, the CDR3 is TGTGCCAGCCCGGGGGGCGCAACTAATGAAAAACTGTTTTTT. The chain is built from TRBV7-9 and TRBJ1-4, with a weak D call TRBD1 (6 bases). The V gene's germline CDR1 is SEHNR and CDR2 FQNEAQ (reference sequence). The CDR3 has 14 residues. V gave up 8 bases and J gave up 0 bases, with 10 bases separating them.

This clone was seen a few times. The chain combines TRBV27 with TRBJ1-2, with a tentative D call TRBD1 (6 bases). V was shortened by 6 bases and J by 4 bases, with 12 bases between the two germline ends. CDR1 and CDR2 from the germline V gene are MNHEY and SMNVEV (reference sequence). The CDR3 length is 13 residues. The CDR3 DNA reads as TGTGCCAGCAGCCACGGACAGACCTATGGCTACACCTTC. As protein: CASSHGQTYGYTF.

As DNA, the CDR3 is TGTGCTAGTGGTTTGTTAGGCAGGGGGTTCCCCTTCTATGGCTACACCTTC. Encoded protein: CASGLLGRGFPFYGYTF. The V gene is TRBV12-5, the J gene TRBJ1-2, with TRBD1 matching 7 bases. Germline values: CDR1 LGHNT, CDR2 FRNRAP. CDR3 length: 17 residues. After removal of 2 bases from V and 4 bases from J, the junction contained 13 bases not matched to a gene.

The rearrangement joins TRBV18 to TRBJ1-4; TRBD1 is a possible D gene (5 bases). V was cut by 0 bases and J by 3 bases, with 5 bases left in between. CDR1 and CDR2 (germline): KGHSH, LQKENI. The length of the CDR3 is 14 residues. The CDR3 DNA reads TGTGCCAGCTCACCACCGGGGGCTAATGAAAAACTGTTTTTT. Its protein product is CASSPPGANEKLFF.

The chain couples TRBV7-2 to TRBJ2-7; TRBD2 aligns across 10 bases. The germline gives CDR1 SGHTA, CDR2 FQGNSA. The CDR3 runs 15 residues. With V trimmed by 1 base and J by 3 bases, 3 bases remained unmatched. CDR3 coding DNA: TGTGCCAGCAGCTTAGTCTCTAGCGGGAGCTACGAGCAGTACTTC. Its protein is CASSLVSSGSYEQYF.

The rearrangement joins TRBV5-4 to TRBJ2-1; D is undetermined. V lost 0 bases and J 5 bases, leaving 3 bases between the germline ends. Germline CDR1 SGHNT, CDR2 YYREEE (reference sequence). The CDR3 contains 12 residues. CDR3 bases: TGTGCCAGCAGCTTGGGGGACAATGAGCAGTTCTTC. As protein: CASSLGDNEQFF. The full variable domain, its missing parts supplied by reference TRBV5-4 and TRBJ2-1, is ETGVTQSPTHLIKTRGQQVTLRCSSQSGHNTVSWYQQALGQGPQFIFQYYREEENGRGNFPPRFSGLQFPNYSSELNVNALELDDSALYLCASSLGDNEQFFGPGTRLTVL.

The V call is TRBV5-6, the J call TRBJ1-2; 7 bases agree with TRBD1. Germline V gives CDR1 SGHDT, CDR2 YYEEEE. Germline trimming cut 4 bases from V and 0 bases from J; bases unmatched to any gene: 12. The CDR3 covers 17 residues. CDR3 in amino acids: CASSRRDSSVANYGYTF. The DNA of the CDR3 is TGTGCCAGCAGCCGCCGGGACAGCTCCGTGGCTAACTATGGCTACACCTTC. Filled out from reference TRBV5-6 and TRBJ1-2, the complete variable domain reads DAGVTQSPTHLIKTRGQQVTLRCSPKSGHDTVSWYQQALGQGPQFIFQYYEEEERQRGNFPDRFSGHQFPNYSSELNVNALLLGDSALYLCASSRRDSSVANYGYTFGSGTRLTVV.

This clone has just one count. The V and J genes are TRBV7-9 and TRBJ2-1; the D is unclear. The germline V gene encodes CDR1 SEHNR and CDR2 FQNEAQ (reference sequence). The V end was cut by 4 bases, the J end by 0 bases, with 10 bases between. The CDR3 has 15 amino acids. The CDR3 DNA is TGTGCCAGCAGCTCGATTTTCAGCTCCTACAATGAGCAGTTCTTC. Its translation is CASSSIFSSYNEQFF.

The chain carries TRBV9 and TRBJ1-1; unclear D gene. Trimming removed 3 bases at V and 4 bases at J, with 4 bases between. CDR3 length: 11 residues. CDR1 and CDR2 (germline): SGDLS, YYNGEE. In nucleotides, the CDR3 is TGTGCCAGCAGCGAAGGCACTGAAGCTTTCTTT. Residues: CASSEGTEAFF.

This chain links TRBV2 with TRBJ2-5, with TRBD1 identical over 7 bases. Per germline, CDR1 SNHLY and CDR2 FYNNEI. The CDR3 has 15 amino acids. Trimming at V came to 2 bases and at J to 4 bases, leaving 7 bases not matched to a gene. The CDR3 DNA reads TGTGCCAGCAGTGAATTAGCAGGGGGATTAGAGACCCAGTACTTC. Translating gives CASSELAGGLETQYF.

CDR3 coding DNA: TGTGCCAGCAGCCTCCTCATGCGGGACTACAATGAGCAGTTCTTC. Its protein is CASSLLMRDYNEQFF. This chain connects TRBV5-6 to TRBJ2-1, with D perhaps matching TRBD2 (6 bases). In germline, CDR1 is SGHDT, CDR2 YYEEEE. This CDR3 comprises 15 residues. V lost 4 bases and J lost 3, with 14 bases in between.

This clone was detected a few times. V gene TRBV10-3 combines with J gene TRBJ2-3, with 10 bases fitting TRBD2. The J segment lost 3 bases and the V segment lost 3 bases, leaving 6 bases of the junction unmatched. The CDR3 totals 16 residues. Germline-derived CDR1 and CDR2 are ENHRY and SYGVKD. The CDR3 loop reads CAISDLAGVGTDTQYF. For the CDR3, the DNA is TGTGCCATCAGTGACCTAGCGGGAGTTGGTACAGATACGCAGTATTTT.

The chain links TRBV11-2 to TRBJ1-3; no clear D gene. V was clipped by 0 bases and J by 0 bases, with 9 bases between them. CDR3 size: 16 residues. The germline V gene has CDR1 SGHAT and CDR2 FQNNGV. For the CDR3, the DNA is TGTGCCAGCAGCTTAGAATTCAGCTTCTCTGGAAACACCATATATTTT. Its translation is CASSLEFSFSGNTIYF.

The rearrangement uses TRBV30 and TRBJ2-7; the match to TRBD1 covers 11 bases. Germline values: CDR1 GTSNPN, CDR2 SVGIG (reference sequence). Trimming at V came to 0 bases and at J to 6 bases, leaving 10 bases not matched to a gene. The CDR3 totals 16 residues. The CDR3 is CAWSVRTGGPPGEQYF. The CDR3 DNA sequence: TGTGCCTGGAGTGTAAGGACAGGGGGCCCCCCCGGCGAGCAGTACTTC.

The V and J genes are TRBV7-2 and TRBJ2-5; D is unresolved. V lost 8 bases and J lost 1, with 11 bases in between. The germline V gene encodes CDR1 SGHTA and CDR2 FQGNSA. CDR3 length: 13 residues. CDR3 protein: CASARGAQETQYF. The CDR3 bases are TGTGCCAGCGCCAGAGGCGCCCAAGAGACCCAGTACTTC.

The J gene is TRBJ2-3, the V gene TRBV4-1, with D unclear. V lost 4 bases to trimming and J lost 7 bases, with 12 bases between them. CDR3 length: 13 residues. Per germline, CDR1 MGHRA and CDR2 YSYEKL. In DNA form, the CDR3 reads TGCGCCAGCAGCCCAACTGTCACCAATACGCAGTATTTT. This translates into CASSPTVTNTQYF.

This chain links TRBV11-3 with TRBJ2-7, with D maybe TRBD1 (6 bases). V lost 7 bases, J lost 5 bases, and 18 bases lay in between. The CDR3 sequence is 14 residues long. The germline gives CDR1 SGHNT, CDR2 YENEEA. This chain's CDR3 is CASNLYRESDEQYF. The CDR3 DNA reads TGTGCCAGCAACTTGTACAGGGAATCCGACGAGCAGTACTTC.

The J gene is TRBJ2-2, the V gene TRBV27; the D is unclear. The V gene lost 1 base and the J gene lost 1 base, with 7 bases spanning the gap. This CDR3 comprises 15 residues. The V gene's germline CDR1 is MNHEY and CDR2 SMNVEV (reference sequence). Here the CDR3 reads CASSLYKRNTGELFF. As DNA, the CDR3 is TGTGCCAGCAGTTTATACAAGCGGAACACCGGGGAGCTGTTTTTT.

The chain joins TRBV29-1 to TRBJ2-7, with D perhaps matching TRBD1 (6 bases). CDR3 length: 13 amino acids. The V and J ends lost 4 bases and 0 bases respectively, with 10 bases between them. The germline CDR1 and CDR2 sequences are SQVTM and ANQGSEA. The CDR3 region is CSVGVGGSYEQYF. DNA of the CDR3: TGCAGCGTTGGGGTAGGGGGCTCCTACGAGCAGTACTTC.

The DNA of the CDR3 is TGTGCCAGCAGTTTAGGAGCTTTATATGGCTACACCTTC. Translated, it gives CASSLGALYGYTF. The gene calls are TRBV28 and TRBJ1-2; unclear D gene. Per germline, CDR1 MDHEN and CDR2 SYDVKM. The V end lost 2 bases, the J end lost 5 bases, and 9 bases lay between the germline ends. This CDR3 spans 13 amino acids.

V is TRBV9 and J is TRBJ2-5; TRBD1 aligns across 10 bases. Per germline, CDR1 SGDLS and CDR2 YYNGEE. V lost 3 bases and J lost 5; bases outside the gene matches: 13. The CDR3 runs 17 residues. The CDR3 DNA follows: TGTGCCAGCAGCGAGGCGGGACAGGGGATTCGTAGGGAGACCCAGTACTTC. Encoded protein: CASSEAGQGIRRETQYF. The full variable domain, rest sourced from reference TRBV9 and TRBJ2-5, is DSGVTQTPKHLITATGQRVTLRCSPRSGDLSVYWYQQSLDQGLQFLIQYYNGEERAKGNILERFSAQQFPDLHSELNLSSLELGDSALYFCASSEAGQGIRRETQYFGPGTRLLVL.

The chain employs TRBV30 and TRBJ1-5; D may be TRBD1 (5 bases). This CDR3 is 13 amino acids long. Germline lookup yields CDR1 GTSNPN and CDR2 SVGIG (reference sequence). V lost 4 bases, J lost 5 bases, and 12 bases lay in between. The CDR3 nucleotides read TGTGCCTGGACCGACAGTCCCGATCAGCCCCAGCATTTT. This sequence encodes CAWTDSPDQPQHF.